Below, 27 T cell receptor beta chains from the same sample are listed, as sequenced in a study of T cell repertoires in cytomegalovirus infection. TCRdb redid the calling of the reads with MiXCR, one entry per CDR3 protein. The table lists about 470,000 distinct CDR3 sequences, 42% of them singletons. Their cognate antigens are unknown. Specimen: cultured PBMCs, collected from culture after CMV antigen stimulation. Receptors originate from a human donor in good health (CMV status not recorded). Some clones in this sample may be carry-over from other donors' samples.

The genes are TRBV4-1 and TRBJ2-1; tentative D call: TRBD2 (6 bases). The CDR3 is made up of 15 amino acids. Germline loops: CDR1 MGHRA, CDR2 YSYEKL. Trimming took 1 base from V and 4 from J, leaving 11 bases between them. CDR3 DNA sequence: TGCGCCAGCAGCCAAGGGAGGGAGAGATACAATGAGCAGTTCTTC. It specifies CASSQGRERYNEQFF.

V gene TRBV5-1 combines with J gene TRBJ2-5; D perhaps matches TRBD2 (5 bases). Germline V gene sequence: CDR1 SGHRS, CDR2 YFSETQ. The CDR3 totals 14 residues. Between the trimmed V and J ends, which lost 1 base and 3 bases, there was a span of 10 bases. CDR3 in amino acids: CASSLQAVEETQYF. CDR3 sequence (DNA): TGCGCCAGCAGCTTGCAAGCGGTGGAAGAGACCCAGTACTTC. The variable domain in full, completed from reference TRBV5-1 and TRBJ2-5, reads KAGVTQTPRYLIKTRGQQVTLSCSPISGHRSVSWYQQTPGQGLQFLFEYFSETQRNKGNFPGRFSGRQFSNSRSEMNVSTLELGDSALYLCASSLQAVEETQYFGPGTRLLVL.

The chain has TRBV20-1 and TRBJ2-5; D is uncertain. The V gene lost 0 bases and the J gene lost 1 base, with 12 bases spanning the gap. This CDR3 region has 15 residues. Germline V gives CDR1 DFQATT, CDR2 SNEGSKA (reference sequence). Here the CDR3 DNA reads TGCAGTGCTAGAGATTTGTACTACACCCAAGAGACCCAGTACTTC. Its translation: CSARDLYYTQETQYF.

The chain couples TRBV10-3 to TRBJ1-1; D possibly corresponds to TRBD1 (6 bases). There are 13 residues in the CDR3. Germline CDR1 ENHRY, CDR2 SYGVKD. V was shortened by 10 bases and J by 1 base, with 13 bases between the two germline ends. CDR3 DNA: TGTGCCACCTCCTCGACAGGGAACACTGAAGCTTTCTTT. Its protein is CATSSTGNTEAFF.

The chain joins TRBV15 to TRBJ2-2; 8 bases are a match to TRBD1. The CDR3 covers 13 residues. V was pared by 5 bases and J by 7 bases, with 3 bases of the junction left unmatched. Germline V gives CDR1 LNHNV, CDR2 YYDKDF (reference sequence). CDR3 in DNA: TGTGCCACCAGCGACAGGGGAGGCGGGGAGCTGTTTTTT. Protein sequence: CATSDRGGGELFF. The variable domain in full, with the rest retrieved from reference TRBV15 and TRBJ2-2, is DAMVIQNPRYQVTQFGKPVTLSCSQTLNHNVMYWYQQKSSQAPKLLFHYYDKDFNNEADTPDNFQSRRPNTSFCFLDIRSPGLGDTAMYLCATSDRGGGELFFGEGSRLTVL.

This clonotype has more than one count but fewer than ten. This chain uses TRBV4-3 with TRBJ1-1; TRBD1 agrees at 7 bases. Germline trimming cut 3 bases from V and 2 bases from J; bases unmatched to any gene: 9. This CDR3 is 16 amino acids long. Germline-derived CDR1 and CDR2 are LGHNA and YSLEER. This CDR3 is CASSQRDSLRNTEAFF. DNA of the CDR3: TGCGCCAGCAGCCAGAGGGACAGCCTGCGAAACACTGAAGCTTTCTTT.

This clonotype turned up a few times. The chain links TRBV7-9 to TRBJ2-5; TRBD1 matches at 7 bases. Trimming cost V 4 bases and J 3 bases; bases outside gene matches: 14. Germline lookup yields CDR1 SEHNR and CDR2 FQNEAQ (reference sequence). CDR3 length: 17 amino acids. In DNA form, the CDR3 reads TGTGCCAGCAGCTCGGCAAGTTCCGGGACAGTTGAAGAGACCCAGTACTTC. This gives the protein CASSSASSGTVEETQYF.

V usage is TRBV10-1 and J usage is TRBJ1-1; D gene ambiguous. From germline, CDR1 is WNHNN and CDR2 SYGVQD (reference sequence). V lost 6 bases and J lost 7, with 6 bases in between. CDR3 size: 10 residues. The DNA for the CDR3 is TGCGCCAGCAGCCCTCTTGAAGCTTTCTTT. Translation gives CASSPLEAFF.

This chain connects TRBV20-1 to TRBJ2-7; 13 bases align to TRBD2. The V gene's germline CDR1 is DFQATT and CDR2 SNEGSKA (reference sequence). Trimming at V came to 3 bases and at J to 0 bases, leaving 8 bases not matched to a gene. The CDR3 is made up of 17 amino acids. CDR3: CSASPTSGRKSSYEQYF. In DNA, the CDR3 is TGCAGTGCTAGCCCGACTAGCGGGAGGAAGAGCTCCTACGAGCAGTACTTC.

The V call is TRBV28, the J call TRBJ1-5; D perhaps matches TRBD1 (5 bases). The CDR3 spans 15 residues. CDR1 and CDR2 (germline): MDHEN, SYDVKM. Trimming shortened V by 7 bases and J by 2 bases, and 15 bases separated the two germline ends. The CDR3 nucleotides read TGTGCCAGCACCTCAACGGGGGGAGGCAATCAGCCCCAGCATTTT. Its translation: CASTSTGGGNQPQHF.

The chain couples TRBV4-3 to TRBJ2-3; a possible D gene is TRBD2 (6 bases). CDR3 length: 16 amino acids. Trimming removed 2 bases at V and 2 bases at J, with 14 bases between. The V gene's germline CDR1 is LGHNA and CDR2 YSLEER. The CDR3 reads CASSQPGTGTTDTQYF. DNA for the CDR3: TGCGCCAGCAGCCAACCCGGGACTGGGACCACAGATACGCAGTATTTT.

The chain is built from TRBV29-1 and TRBJ2-2; 10 bases fit TRBD2. Germline V CDR1 and CDR2: SQVTM, ANQGSEA. This CDR3 has 14 residues. V shed 5 bases and J 1 base; nucleotides not matched to a gene: 1. The CDR3 DNA sequence: TGCAGCGTTACTAGCGGGATGAACACCGGGGAGCTGTTTTTT. This codes for CSVTSGMNTGELFF.

J is TRBJ1-2 and V is TRBV7-8; TRBD1 matches at 8 bases. CDR3 length: 15 residues. V was clipped by 1 base and J by 4 bases; unmatched bases: 5. Germline V lookup: CDR1 SGHVS, CDR2 FQNEAQ. The CDR3: CASSLGTGGIYGYTF. CDR3 DNA: TGTGCCAGCAGCTTAGGAACAGGGGGTATCTATGGCTACACCTTC. Looking up the rest from reference TRBV7-8 and TRBJ1-2 gives the full variable domain: GAGVSQSPRYKVAKRGQDVALRCDPISGHVSLFWYQQALGQGPEFLTYFQNEAQLDKSGLPSDRFFAERPEGSVSTLKIQRTQQEDSAVYLCASSLGTGGIYGYTFGSGTRLTVV.

The V gene is TRBV2, the J gene TRBJ2-1, with 12 bases aligning to TRBD2. The ends lost 4 bases at V and 6 bases at J; junction bases unmatched: 10. Germline loops: CDR1 SNHLY, CDR2 FYNNEI. The CDR3 length is 17 residues. The CDR3 reads CASSVKDTSGGLNEQFF. The CDR3 bases are TGTGCCAGCAGTGTAAAGGATACTAGCGGGGGGCTCAATGAGCAGTTCTTC.

In this sample, this clonotype turned up a few times. This sequence joins TRBV6-8 and TRBJ1-2; D perhaps matches TRBD1 (6 bases). The CDR3 has 18 residues. The germline gives CDR1 MNHGY, CDR2 SAAAGT. The V end was cut by 4 bases, the J end by 6 bases, with 27 bases between. CDR3 bases: TGTGCCAGCAGTTCCTGGGGGCCCCGTAGGGACGGCTGGAATGGCTACACCTTC. Translating gives CASSSWGPRRDGWNGYTF.

In its sample, this clonotype was seen a few times. The chain recombines TRBV12-3 or TRBV12-4 with TRBJ2-6; TRBD2 agrees at 10 bases. The CDR3 sequence is 18 residues long. The ends lost 7 bases at V and 0 bases at J; junction bases unmatched: 9. The CDR3 DNA follows: TGTGCCAGCACCCTCATTAGCGGGAGGTTCTCTGGGGCCAACGTCCTGACTTTC. Its protein product is CASTLISGRFSGANVLTF.

This clonotype was seen a few times. The rearrangement joins TRBV7-2 to TRBJ2-2; 8 bases match TRBD2. The length of the CDR3 is 16 residues. From germline, CDR1 is SGHTA and CDR2 FQGNSA. Trimming cost V 5 bases and J 3 bases; bases outside gene matches: 8. The CDR3, as DNA: TGTGCCAGCAGCCCGAGCGGGAGTAGGCACACCGGGGAGCTGTTTTTT. Amino acids: CASSPSGSRHTGELFF. The full variable domain, with the rest looked up from reference TRBV7-2 and TRBJ2-2, is GAGVSQSPSNKVTEKGKDVELRCDPISGHTALYWYRQSLGQGLEFLIYFQGNSAPDKSGLPSDRFSAERTGGSVSTLTIQRTQQEDSAVYLCASSPSGSRHTGELFFGEGSRLTVL.

The rearrangement joins TRBV20-1 to TRBJ2-3; TRBD1 matches at 8 bases. The germline V gene has CDR1 DFQATT and CDR2 SNEGSKA (reference sequence). The CDR3 length is 14 residues. The V and J ends lost 1 base and 0 bases, in that order; junction bases with no gene match: 0. This CDR3 reads CSARGQGSTDTQYF. DNA for the CDR3: TGCAGTGCTAGAGGACAGGGGAGCACAGATACGCAGTATTTT.

This clonotype was seen only a few times. The chain uses TRBV7-6 and TRBJ2-7, with D possibly TRBD2 on 6 matching bases. The V and J ends lost 4 bases and 2 bases respectively, with 27 bases between them. The CDR3 is 19 amino acids. Looked up from germline, CDR1 is SGHVS and CDR2 is FNYEAQ. The CDR3 region has the DNA TGTGCCAGCAGCTCTTTGGCCCAGGGAACGGGAGCTAATCCCTACGAGCAGTACTTC. Translating it yields CASSSLAQGTGANPYEQYF.

The chain links TRBV6-5 to TRBJ2-1; 15 positions match TRBD2. The CDR3 is 15 amino acids. The germline CDR1 and CDR2 sequences are MNHEY and SVGAGI. Trimming took 5 bases from V and 7 from J; bases not matched to a gene: 3. The CDR3 loop is CASSGGTSGRNEQFF. The CDR3, as DNA: TGTGCCAGCAGTGGTGGGACTAGCGGGAGGAATGAGCAGTTCTTC.

A few counts support this clonotype. The rearrangement uses TRBV6-1 and TRBJ2-7, with 7 bases aligning to TRBD1. The CDR3 length is 16 residues. CDR1 and CDR2 (germline): MNHNS, SASEGT. With V trimmed by 11 bases and J by 4 bases, 20 bases remained unmatched. CDR3 DNA sequence: TGTGCCTTACGCCCATTCTCGACAGGGCCTAGGTACGAGCAGTACTTC. Its protein product is CALRPFSTGPRYEQYF.

In its sample, this clonotype was seen once. The chain is built from TRBV5-6 and TRBJ1-2; 10 positions match TRBD1. The CDR3 has 15 amino acids. The V gene end was trimmed by 1 base and the J gene end by 4 bases; junction bases not matched to a gene: 4. The V gene's germline CDR1 is SGHDT and CDR2 YYEEEE. In DNA, the CDR3 is TGTGCCAGCAGCTTGCCTGGACAGGGGGGCTATGGCTACACCTTC. It is translated as CASSLPGQGGYGYTF.

This chain links TRBV20-1 with TRBJ2-1; D may be TRBD2 (7 bases). The CDR3 totals 13 residues. Germline values: CDR1 DFQATT, CDR2 SNEGSKA (reference sequence). The CDR3 loop is CSWEGGPFDEQFF. In DNA form, the CDR3 reads TGCAGCTGGGAGGGGGGACCCTTCGATGAGCAGTTCTTC.

The rearrangement uses TRBV10-2 and TRBJ2-3; TRBD1 is a possible D gene (8 bases). The CDR3 covers 16 residues. Germline V CDR1 and CDR2: WSHSY, SAAADI. The V gene lost 8 bases and the J gene lost 6 bases, with 24 bases spanning the gap. CDR3 in amino acids: CASRSREDRAPDTQYF. The CDR3 nucleotides read TGCGCCAGCCGATCCCGGGAGGACAGGGCACCCGATACGCAGTATTTT.

The rearrangement joins TRBV4-1 to TRBJ2-1, with 8 bases fitting TRBD2. CDR3 length: 13 amino acids. J lost 6 bases, V lost 5 bases, and 3 bases had no gene match. CDR1 MGHRA and CDR2 YSYEKL come from the germline V gene. The DNA of the CDR3 is TGCGCCAGCAGCGCGGGGGGCCTCAATGAGCAGTTCTTC. Protein sequence: CASSAGGLNEQFF.

This chain links TRBV7-2 with TRBJ1-2; a weak D match, TRBD1 (5 bases). Germline V gene sequence: CDR1 SGHTA, CDR2 FQGNSA. V was cut by 11 bases and J by 8 bases, with 15 bases left in between. The CDR3 is made up of 11 amino acids. The CDR3 coding sequence is TGTGCCGGCGAGGGGAACGGGGGCTACACCTTC. Protein product: CAGEGNGGYTF.

This chain links TRBV19 with TRBJ1-2; unclear D gene. The germline V gene encodes CDR1 LNHDA and CDR2 SQIVND (reference sequence). V was pared by 4 bases and J by 10 bases, with 25 bases between. There are 16 residues in the CDR3. As DNA, the CDR3 is TGTGCCAGTAGTACGCCGGCAGCGGACTCCGAGAGCGTCTACACCTTC. It specifies CASSTPAADSESVYTF.